Shown below are 16 T cell receptor beta chains from a single sample sequenced in a study of T cell repertoires in cytomegalovirus infection. TCRdb re-called the reads through MiXCR, storing one row per CDR3 protein. The table includes some 43,000 distinct CDR3 sequences, about a fifth detected once. Their antigens remain unidentified. Sequences were derived from CD8+ T cells from cultured PBMCs, sampled from culture after CMV antigen stimulation. Every receptor here comes from a human donor in good health (CMV status not recorded). Some clones in this sample may be carry-over from other donors' samples.

The rearrangement links TRBV20-1 to TRBJ2-3; the match to TRBD2 covers 16 bases. The germline V gene has CDR1 DFQATT and CDR2 SNEGSKA (reference sequence). The CDR3 is 22 amino acids. J lost 0 bases, V lost 1 base, and 16 bases had no gene match. CDR3 sequence (DNA): TGCAGTGCTAGAGCCATAGGAAGGGGACTAGCGGGAGGGGTGACTAGCACAGATACGCAGTATTTT. Translating gives CSARAIGRGLAGGVTSTDTQYF.

The chain has TRBV7-9 and TRBJ1-1; D might be TRBD1 (6 bases). Germline assignment: CDR1 SEHNR and CDR2 FQNEAQ (reference sequence). This CDR3 has 14 amino acids. V lost 1 base and J 3 bases, leaving 9 bases between the germline ends. CDR3 in amino acids: CASSLDEGDTEAFF. The CDR3 DNA follows: TGTGCCAGCAGCTTAGATGAGGGGGACACTGAAGCTTTCTTT.

This clonotype occurred a few times. The chain recombines TRBV19 with TRBJ2-2; no definite D call. Per the germline V gene, CDR1 is LNHDA and CDR2 is SQIVND (reference sequence). Deletions cut 1 base from V and 5 bases from J, with 11 bases between. CDR3 length equals 15 residues. The CDR3 DNA reads TGTGCCAGTAGTATAGTAGATCTAGGAACCGGGGAGCTGTTTTTT. This gives the protein CASSIVDLGTGELFF.

This chain links TRBV7-6 with TRBJ2-1; 14 nucleotides agree with TRBD2. CDR1 is SGHVS, CDR2 FNYEAQ, per germline. With 5 bases clipped from V and 7 bases from J, the junction kept 10 bases outside the gene matches. CDR3 length: 17 residues. CDR3 residues: CASSPRTSGGRGNEQFF. In nucleotides, the CDR3 is TGTGCCAGCAGCCCGCGGACTAGCGGGGGGCGGGGGAATGAGCAGTTCTTC.

V and J are TRBV27 and TRBJ2-1; TRBD2 might be the D (6 bases). The V end lost 1 base, the J end lost 0 bases, and 7 bases lay between the germline ends. The CDR3 runs to 15 residues. Germline lookup yields CDR1 MNHEY and CDR2 SMNVEV (reference sequence). The CDR3 here is CASSLLGGSYNEQFF. The CDR3 DNA sequence: TGTGCCAGCAGTTTATTGGGGGGCTCCTACAATGAGCAGTTCTTC.

Many counts were recorded for this clonotype. The V gene is TRBV7-2, the J gene TRBJ2-1; D perhaps matches TRBD2 (5 bases). V was trimmed by 1 base and J by 0 bases, leaving 7 bases between them. Looked up from germline, CDR1 is SGHTA and CDR2 is FQGNSA. The CDR3 totals 15 residues. The CDR3 DNA reads as TGTGCCAGCAGCTTAGGGAGGTTCTCCTACAATGAGCAGTTCTTC. Protein: CASSLGRFSYNEQFF.

The genes are TRBV7-3 and TRBJ2-3; 8 bases are shared with TRBD2. The J segment lost 8 bases and the V segment lost 2 bases, leaving 12 bases of the junction unmatched. The V gene's germline CDR1 is SGHTA and CDR2 FQGTGA. This CDR3 region has 16 residues. The CDR3 loop reads CASSLVSGGPRGTQYF. The CDR3 DNA sequence: TGTGCCAGCAGCTTAGTCTCGGGAGGGCCCCGGGGTACGCAGTATTTT.

Only a few counts were recorded for this clonotype. V is TRBV7-8 and J is TRBJ2-1; 7 nucleotides align to TRBD2. CDR1 and CDR2 from the germline V gene are SGHVS and FQNEAQ. The J segment lost 7 bases and the V segment lost 3 bases, leaving 15 bases of the junction unmatched. The CDR3 contains 17 residues. The DNA of the CDR3 is TGTGCCAGCAGCTTTGTTCCTAGCGGTCCTTTAGGGAATGAGCAGTTCTTC. Protein sequence: CASSFVPSGPLGNEQFF.

This clonotype has more than one count but fewer than ten. The chain combines TRBV27 with TRBJ2-2; weak D call: TRBD1 (6 bases). The CDR3 has 14 amino acids. Germline-derived CDR1 and CDR2 are MNHEY and SMNVEV (reference sequence). V was cut by 4 bases and J by 1 base, with 7 bases left in between. The CDR3 DNA sequence: TGTGCCAGCAGTTACAGGGTGAACACCGGGGAGCTGTTTTTT. Translating it yields CASSYRVNTGELFF.

For this clonotype: Mismatch with germline at one junction end may stem from a read error. J is TRBJ2-4 and V is TRBV6-2 or TRBV6-3; D may match TRBD1 or TRBD2 (5 bases each). The CDR3 runs to 12 residues. Germline values: CDR1 MNHEY, CDR2 SVGEGT. The CDR3 DNA is TGTGCCAGCAGTTCCACGTGGGGACCCAGACACTTC. Protein product: CASSSTWGPRHF.

This clonotype showed up just a few times. The rearrangement links TRBV7-9 to TRBJ2-1, with TRBD2 matching over 9 bases. Germline CDR1 reads SEHNR; CDR2 reads FQNEAQ (reference sequence). The trim removed 3 bases at V and 6 bases at J, leaving 0 bases unmatched. The CDR3 sequence is 13 residues long. In DNA form, the CDR3 reads TGTGCCAGCAGCTTTAGCGGGGGCAATGAGCAGTTCTTC. It yields the protein CASSFSGGNEQFF.

The CDR3 nucleotides are TGTGCCAGCAGCTTATATGGCAGGGTGGAAGTCGATGAGCAGTTCTTC. Amino acids: CASSLYGRVEVDEQFF. The chain links TRBV7-9 to TRBJ2-1; D may be TRBD1 (5 bases). V dropped 2 bases and J dropped 8 bases, with 19 bases sitting between them. CDR3 length: 16 amino acids. Germline V lookup: CDR1 SEHNR, CDR2 FQNEAQ (reference sequence).

Here the CDR3 reads CASSGTGPRETQYF. Written as DNA, the CDR3 is TGTGCCAGTAGCGGGACAGGGCCTCGAGAGACCCAGTACTTC. V gene TRBV19 combines with J gene TRBJ2-5, with 9 bases fitting TRBD1. The CDR3 is made up of 14 amino acids. J gave up 4 bases and V 6 bases, and 6 bases lay outside the gene matches. Germline V gene data show CDR1 as LNHDA and CDR2 as SQIVND (reference sequence).

The chain has TRBV7-9 and TRBJ2-1; TRBD1 matches at 8 bases. Germline V gene lookup returns CDR1 SEHNR and CDR2 FQNEAQ (reference sequence). Trimming at V came to 5 bases and at J to 8 bases, leaving 23 bases not matched to a gene. The CDR3 runs to 19 residues. CDR3 region: CASSPIMGENGQGHYEQFF. In nucleotides, the CDR3 is TGTGCCAGCAGCCCTATTATGGGAGAAAATGGACAGGGTCACTATGAGCAGTTCTTC.

The CDR3 DNA is TGTGCCAGCAGCTTAGCGGGCCCAGGGGACCCCTGTGAAGCTTTCTTT. Its translation is CASSLAGPGDPCEAFF. The V call is TRBV11-1, the J call TRBJ1-1, with a weak D call TRBD1 (6 bases). The CDR3 covers 16 residues. Germline assignment: CDR1 SGHAT and CDR2 FQDESV (reference sequence). Deletions cut 0 bases from V and 7 bases from J, with 18 bases between.

This clonotype was counted a few times. V and J are TRBV6-1 and TRBJ2-1, with D perhaps given as TRBD1 or TRBD2 (5 bases each). Germline CDR1 and CDR2: MNHNS and SASEGT. Trimming stripped 1 base from V and 9 bases from J, with 10 bases between. The CDR3 contains 13 residues. CDR3 sequence (DNA): TGTGCCAGCAGTGAAGGGGGGAAGGGTGAGCAGTTCTTC. Translation gives CASSEGGKGEQFF.